The clone carrying this T cell receptor (beta chain) appeared a few times. The V gene end was trimmed by 6 bases and the J gene end by 2 bases; junction bases not matched to a gene: 17. From germline, CDR1 is DFQATT and CDR2 SNEGSKA (reference sequence). CDR3 length: 17 residues. The entry originates in a study of T-cell reconstitution after alpha-beta-depleted transplantation in children. The library targeted TCRbeta and was prepared with unique molecular identifiers. TCRdb independently ran MiXCR on the PCR reads; one entry per CDR3 protein. The sample yields some 440,000 distinct CDR3 sequences, 15% to 20% seen once.

The TCR comes from a boy less than two years old who had a stem cell transplant for Wiskott-Aldrich syndrome, so the T cells may come from the graft donor. The specimen was PBMCs, mostly from graft donor cells, collected 360 days after TCRalphabeta/CD19-depleted stem cell transplant. The rearrangement links TRBV20-1 to TRBJ2-3; 7 nucleotides align to TRBD1. The CDR3 is CSARPIPGQESTDTQYF. CDR3 coding DNA: TGCAGTGCCCGACCCATCCCCGGACAGGAATCCACAGATACGCAGTATTTT.